This T cell receptor (beta chain) came from a study of T cell changes during pregnancy in multiple sclerosis. Measured with immunoSEQ multiplex PCR; TCRdb has only the in-frame clones, and not every one. The profile covers 25,000 to 35,000 clones, with 90% appearing a single time and roughly 0.6% taken by the ten largest. Per germline, CDR1 MDHEN and CDR2 SYDVKM. V lost 6 bases to trimming and J lost 3 bases, with 14 bases between them. The CDR3 covers 14 residues. The sample consisted of CD4+ T cells from peripheral blood mononuclear cells, taken in the third trimester of pregnancy. V and J are TRBV28 and TRBJ1-2; perhaps TRBD1 as D (5 bases). This clonotype originated in a female donor in good health, enrolled as a control in a pregnancy study. The CDR3 protein is CASSPGSRDYGYTF. CDR3 nucleotides: TGTGCCAGCAGCCCAGGGTCAAGGGACTATGGCTACACCTTC.